This is a list of T cell receptor beta chains from one sample in a study of persistence of HIV-infected CD4 T cells. The protocol was immunoSEQ multiplex PCR, while the TCRdb copy is restricted to in-frame clones and leaves out a portion. The data contain about 36,000 clones, 85% to 90% of them seen just once; the ten biggest clones take up more than 4.5%. No antigens are known for them. The input for sequencing was cultured CD4+ T cells from PBMCs, taken from a patient who received antiretroviral therapy. The receptors originated from an adult with HIV. The donor label of this sample is uncertain. The CDR3 runs from the conserved cysteine through the conserved F or W.

V gene,J gene,CDR3 protein
TRBV21-1,TRBJ2-7,CASSKGGGCYEQYF
TRBV5-4,TRBJ2-1,CASSSDSEQFF
TRBV9,TRBJ2-2,CASSVDRVDTGELFF
TRBV5-6,TRBJ1-2,CASSRTPTGNYGYTF
TRBV7-2,TRBJ1-2,CASSFRQGTYGYTF
TRBV5-1,TRBJ1-1,CASSLEGMRTEAFF
TRBV5-1,TRBJ2-3,CASSGQSTDTQYF
TRBV5-1,TRBJ1-4,CASSAGEVNEKLFF
TRBV7-9,TRBJ1-6,CASSLGDNSPLHF
TRBV5-1,TRBJ2-2,CASSLEGASGRTGELFF
TRBV21-1,TRBJ1-1,CASSKAKRAHPGTGVSEAFF
TRBV4-1,TRBJ1-1,CASSHIPGGLDTEAFF
TRBV5-1,TRBJ2-4,CASSLEQGIAKNIQYF
TRBV28,TRBJ2-5,CASSPDRSKDETQYF
TRBV28,TRBJ2-1,CASSLLARDRVGSEQFF
TRBV5-8,TRBJ2-3,CASSPNAGGTDTQYF